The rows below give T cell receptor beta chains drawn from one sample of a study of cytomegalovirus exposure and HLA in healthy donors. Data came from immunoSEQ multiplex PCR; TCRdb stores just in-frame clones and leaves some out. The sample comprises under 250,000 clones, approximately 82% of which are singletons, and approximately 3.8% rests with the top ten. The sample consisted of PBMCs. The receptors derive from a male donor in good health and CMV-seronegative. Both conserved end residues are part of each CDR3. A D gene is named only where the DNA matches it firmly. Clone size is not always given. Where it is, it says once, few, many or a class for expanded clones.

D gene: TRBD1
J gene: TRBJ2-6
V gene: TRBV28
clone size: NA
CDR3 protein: CASRTGTGGVGANVLTF
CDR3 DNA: TGTGCCAGCCGCACCGGGACAGGGGGCGTTGGGGCCAACGTCCTGACTTTC

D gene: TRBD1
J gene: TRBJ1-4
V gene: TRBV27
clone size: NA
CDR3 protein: CASRGTGRYEKLFF
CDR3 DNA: TGTGCCAGCAGGGGGACAGGGAGGTATGAAAAACTGTTTTTT

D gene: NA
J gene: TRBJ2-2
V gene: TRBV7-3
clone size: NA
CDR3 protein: CASSLMGGTPNTGELFF
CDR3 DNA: TGTGCCAGCAGCTTAATGGGGGGGACACCGAACACCGGGGAGCTGTTTTTT

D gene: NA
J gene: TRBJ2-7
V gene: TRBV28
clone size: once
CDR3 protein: CASSLLGQGRVYEQYF
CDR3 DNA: TGTGCCAGCAGTTTATTAGGGCAGGGGCGCGTCTACGAGCAGTACTTC

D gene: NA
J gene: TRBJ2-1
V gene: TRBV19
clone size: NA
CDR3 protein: CASSIFNEQFF
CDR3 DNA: TGTGCCAGTAGTATCTTCAATGAGCAGTTCTTC

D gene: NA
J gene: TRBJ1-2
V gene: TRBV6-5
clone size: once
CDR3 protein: CASSYGRDGYTF
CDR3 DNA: TGTGCCAGCAGTTACGGCAGGGATGGCTACACCTTC

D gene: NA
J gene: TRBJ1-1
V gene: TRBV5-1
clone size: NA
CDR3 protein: CASSLMWNTEAFF
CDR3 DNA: TGCGCCAGCAGTTTAATGTGGAACACTGAAGCTTTCTTT

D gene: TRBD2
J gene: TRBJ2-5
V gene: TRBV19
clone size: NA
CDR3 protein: CASSTGTSGGETQYF
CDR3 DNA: TGTGCCAGTTCGACCGGGACTAGCGGCGGAGAGACCCAGTACTTC

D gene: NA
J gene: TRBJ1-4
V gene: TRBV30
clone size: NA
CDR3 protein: CAWSVGRGEKLFF
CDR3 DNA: TGTGCCTGGAGTGTCGGGCGGGGCGAAAAACTGTTTTTT

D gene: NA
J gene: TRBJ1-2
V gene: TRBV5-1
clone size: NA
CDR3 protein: CASSLANYGYTF
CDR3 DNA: TGCGCCAGCTCATTAGCTAACTATGGCTACACCTTC

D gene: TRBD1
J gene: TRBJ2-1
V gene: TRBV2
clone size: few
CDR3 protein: CASSLGQGTSDEQFF
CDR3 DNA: TGTGCCAGCAGTTTGGGACAGGGGACTTCGGATGAGCAGTTCTTC

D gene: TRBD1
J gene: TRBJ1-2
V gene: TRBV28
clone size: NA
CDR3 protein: CASSRWDRGLFYYGYTF
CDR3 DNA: TGTGCCAGCAGTCGGTGGGACAGGGGACTATTCTACTATGGCTACACCTTC

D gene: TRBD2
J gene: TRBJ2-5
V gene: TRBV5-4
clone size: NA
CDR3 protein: CASSFRLAGGPGGETQYF
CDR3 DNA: TGTGCCAGCAGCTTTCGACTAGCGGGAGGGCCGGGGGGGGAGACCCAGTACTTC

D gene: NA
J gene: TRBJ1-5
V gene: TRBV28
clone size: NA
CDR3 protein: CASSLSGNQPQHF
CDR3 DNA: TGTGCCAGCAGTTTATCGGGGAATCAGCCCCAGCATTTT

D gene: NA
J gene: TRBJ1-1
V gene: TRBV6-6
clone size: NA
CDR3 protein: CASNAGGLNTEAFF
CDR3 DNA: TGTGCCAGCAACGCCGGAGGGCTGAACACTGAAGCTTTCTTT

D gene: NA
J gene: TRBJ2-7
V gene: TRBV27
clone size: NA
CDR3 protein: CASSLSSLYEQYF
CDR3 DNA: TGTGCCAGCAGTTTATCGAGCCTCTACGAGCAGTACTTC

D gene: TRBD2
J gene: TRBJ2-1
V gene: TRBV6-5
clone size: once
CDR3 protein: CASSFPGGGSYNEQFF
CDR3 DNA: TGTGCCAGCAGTTTCCCCGGGGGGGGGTCCTACAATGAGCAGTTCTTC

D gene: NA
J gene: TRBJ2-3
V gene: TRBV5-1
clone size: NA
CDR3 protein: CASSDLQGTGTDTQYF
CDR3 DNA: TGCGCCAGCAGCGACCTACAGGGGACTGGCACAGATACGCAGTATTTT

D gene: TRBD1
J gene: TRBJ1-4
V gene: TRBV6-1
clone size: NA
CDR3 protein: CASSGGTGGNEKLFF
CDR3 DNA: TGTGCCAGCAGTGGCGGGACAGGAGGGAATGAAAAACTGTTTTTT